Below are 8 T cell receptor beta chains sequenced from a single sample in a study of T cell repertoires in aging, cancer and after chemotherapy. TRB rearrangements spanning V, D and J were amplified using mixed TRB-A/B primers. From the multiplex PCR reads, TCRdb called clonotypes with MiXCR, one entry per CDR3 protein. This sample yields 890 or so distinct CDR3 sequences, of which less than 25% are seen a single time; around 40% belongs to the top ten. Peripheral blood genomic DNA, not sorted cells or RNA, was the template. Source material: blood. These receptors originate from a human donor with a blood cancer.

This sequence joins TRBV4-3 and TRBJ2-5; 12 nucleotides agree with TRBD1. Germline-derived CDR1 and CDR2 are LGHNA and YSLEER. V shed 4 bases, J shed 5 bases, and the junction held 5 bases outside the gene matches. The CDR3 covers 15 residues. In nucleotides, the CDR3 is TGCGCCAGCAGCCTCGGGACAGGGGGCGGTGAGACCCAGTACTTC. Translating it yields CASSLGTGGGETQYF.

By share, this clonotype counts as large. The chain couples TRBV19 to TRBJ2-2; D gene uncertain. V lost 4 bases and J lost 4, with 7 bases in between. This CDR3 spans 13 amino acids. Germline V gene lookup returns CDR1 LNHDA and CDR2 SQIVND (reference sequence). The CDR3 DNA sequence: TGTGCCAGTAGTAAGTTGAGCACCGGGGAGCTGTTTTTT. Residues: CASSKLSTGELFF.

V and J are TRBV12-3 or TRBV12-4 and TRBJ2-1; 12 bases line up with TRBD2. This CDR3 contains 16 residues. The junction had 7 bases not matched to a gene; V was cut back by 7 bases and J by 3 bases. The CDR3 loop is CASNKRLAGDYNEQFF. DNA for the CDR3: TGTGCCAGCAACAAAAGACTAGCGGGGGACTACAATGAGCAGTTCTTC.

This clonotype was observed a few times. The V and J genes are TRBV20-1 and TRBJ2-3; 13 nucleotides line up with TRBD2. The CDR3 consists of 17 residues. Losses at the gene ends were 5 bases for V and 0 bases for J; bases not matched to a gene: 8. Germline V gene data show CDR1 as DFQATT and CDR2 as SNEGSKA (reference sequence). The CDR3 coding sequence is TGCAGTGCTGAAGGACTAGCGGGAGTGTATAGCACAGATACGCAGTATTTT. Its translation is CSAEGLAGVYSTDTQYF.

This clonotype qualifies as medium-sized. This chain connects TRBV18 to TRBJ1-4; TRBD1 agrees at 9 bases. The germline V gene has CDR1 KGHSH and CDR2 LQKENI. The CDR3 extends over 13 amino acids. V was pared by 0 bases and J by 10 bases, with 0 bases of the junction left unmatched. Written as DNA, the CDR3 is TGTGCCAGCTCACCACCGGGACAGGGAAAACTGTTTTTT. Translated, it gives CASSPPGQGKLFF.

By frequency in the sample, this clonotype is medium-sized. This CDR3 is CASLRQGPQETQYF. For the CDR3, the DNA is TGTGCCAGCCTAAGACAGGGCCCCCAAGAGACCCAGTACTTC. This sequence joins TRBV6-6 and TRBJ2-5, with 7 bases identical to TRBD1. J lost 1 base, V lost 8 bases, and 7 bases had no gene match. Looked up from germline, CDR1 is MNHNY and CDR2 is SVGAGI (reference sequence). This CDR3 region has 14 residues.

By sample share, this clonotype is medium-sized. The genes are TRBV6-5 and TRBJ2-5, with D tentatively TRBD2 (5 bases). Germline loops: CDR1 MNHEY, CDR2 SVGAGI. CDR3 size: 13 residues. The V end lost 5 bases, the J end lost 5 bases, and 12 bases lay between the germline ends. The CDR3 DNA is TGTGCCAGCAGTCCCTCGAGGGTGGAGACCCAGTACTTC. This gives the protein CASSPSRVETQYF.

By sample fraction, this clonotype is medium-sized (0.01 to 0.1%). The chain links TRBV12-3 or TRBV12-4 to TRBJ2-5; D possibly corresponds to TRBD1 (6 bases). The CDR3 sequence is 14 residues long. V shed 6 bases and J shed 1 base, with 12 bases lying between them. Here the CDR3 reads CASSPGGFQETQYF. The CDR3 DNA reads TGTGCCAGCAGCCCTGGGGGCTTCCAAGAGACCCAGTACTTC.